These T cell receptor beta chains were read from a single sample in a study of T cell responses to AZD1222 COVID-19 vaccine. The table came from immunoSEQ multiplex PCR; TCRdb's copy has only in-frame clones and leaves some out. Among 100,000 to 120,000 clones listed, about 81% were seen once. The sample here was peripheral blood, taken on day 0 of AZD1222 vaccination. The receptors originated from an adult in good health. Both conserved end residues are part of each CDR3. A D gene is named only where the DNA matches it firmly. Where a row states a size, it is once, few, many or the class of an expanded clone; other rows omit it.

CDR3 length: 15
clone size: -
J gene: TRBJ2-1
D gene: TRBD2
V gene: TRBV5-1
CDR3 protein: CASSLGGGANNEQFF
CDR3 DNA: TGCGCCAGCAGCTTGGGCGGGGGGGCCAACAATGAGCAGTTCTTC

CDR3 length: 15
clone size: -
J gene: TRBJ2-1
D gene: TRBD1
V gene: TRBV19
CDR3 protein: CASSPGGTGEYEQFF
CDR3 DNA: TGTGCCAGTAGTCCGGGGGGGACAGGGGAATATGAGCAGTTCTTC

CDR3 length: 13
clone size: -
J gene: TRBJ1-1
D gene: -
V gene: TRBV4-3
CDR3 protein: CASSQGRVTEAFF
CDR3 DNA: TGCGCCAGCAGCCAGGGACGGGTCACTGAAGCTTTCTTT

CDR3 length: 15
clone size: once
J gene: TRBJ2-7
D gene: -
V gene: TRBV4-1
CDR3 protein: CASSPPRTGSYEQYF
CDR3 DNA: TGCGCCAGCAGCCCCCCTAGGACTGGATCCTACGAGCAGTACTTC

CDR3 length: 11
clone size: -
J gene: TRBJ1-2
D gene: -
V gene: TRBV2
CDR3 protein: CASTLGPGYTF
CDR3 DNA: TGTGCCAGCACCCTAGGGCCTGGCTACACCTTC

CDR3 length: 16
clone size: once
J gene: TRBJ1-3
D gene: -
V gene: TRBV4-3
CDR3 protein: CASSQEAPGSGNTIYF
CDR3 DNA: TGCGCCAGCAGCCAAGAGGCCCCGGGCTCTGGAAACACCATATATTTT

CDR3 length: 12
clone size: -
J gene: TRBJ1-1
D gene: -
V gene: TRBV12-3/TRBV12-4
CDR3 protein: CASSLRGRGAFF
CDR3 DNA: TGTGCCAGCAGTTTACGGGGGCGAGGAGCTTTCTTT

CDR3 length: 12
clone size: few
J gene: TRBJ2-2
D gene: -
V gene: TRBV11-2
CDR3 protein: CASSFLTGELFF
CDR3 DNA: TGTGCCAGCAGCTTTTTGACCGGGGAGCTGTTTTTT

CDR3 length: 13
clone size: few
J gene: TRBJ2-7
D gene: -
V gene: TRBV6-2/TRBV6-3
CDR3 protein: CASSYSGGGEQYF
CDR3 DNA: TGTGCCAGCAGTTACTCGGGAGGGGGCGAGCAGTACTTC

CDR3 length: 12
clone size: -
J gene: TRBJ1-1
D gene: TRBD1
V gene: TRBV2
CDR3 protein: CASRDKGQGAFF
CDR3 DNA: TGTGCCAGCAGGGATAAGGGACAGGGCGCTTTCTTT

CDR3 length: 16
clone size: -
J gene: TRBJ1-1
D gene: TRBD1
V gene: TRBV11-2
CDR3 protein: CASSLRTGGRNTEAFF
CDR3 DNA: TGTGCCAGCAGCTTAAGGACAGGGGGCCGTAACACTGAAGCTTTCTTT

CDR3 length: 15
clone size: -
J gene: TRBJ2-7
D gene: TRBD1
V gene: TRBV10-1
CDR3 protein: CASSVRGQAASEQYF
CDR3 DNA: TGCGCCAGCAGTGTGAGGGGACAGGCCGCCTCCGAGCAGTACTTC

CDR3 length: 14
clone size: once
J gene: TRBJ2-7
D gene: -
V gene: TRBV19
CDR3 protein: CASSPRDGSYEQYF
CDR3 DNA: TGTGCCAGTAGTCCACGGGACGGGTCCTACGAGCAGTACTTC

CDR3 length: 14
clone size: -
J gene: TRBJ1-2
D gene: -
V gene: TRBV6-5
CDR3 protein: CASSYSGGTYGYTF
CDR3 DNA: TGTGCCAGCAGTTACTCTGGGGGGACCTATGGCTACACCTTC

CDR3 length: 14
clone size: few
J gene: TRBJ2-7
D gene: -
V gene: TRBV7-9
CDR3 protein: CASSFSGLTYEQYF
CDR3 DNA: TGTGCCAGCAGCTTTAGCGGTTTGACCTACGAGCAGTACTTC

CDR3 length: 15
clone size: -
J gene: TRBJ1-4
D gene: -
V gene: TRBV7-2
CDR3 protein: CASSFYSGGNEKLFF
CDR3 DNA: TGTGCCAGCAGCTTTTACAGTGGAGGAAATGAAAAACTGTTTTTT

CDR3 length: 16
clone size: -
J gene: TRBJ2-2
D gene: -
V gene: TRBV5-1
CDR3 protein: CASSLGLGGGTGELFF
CDR3 DNA: TGCGCCAGCAGCTTGGGCCTCGGGGGCGGGACCGGGGAGCTGTTTTTT

CDR3 length: 11
clone size: -
J gene: TRBJ2-7
D gene: -
V gene: TRBV10-2
CDR3 protein: CASRGTYEQYF
CDR3 DNA: TGCGCCAGCAGAGGGACCTACGAGCAGTACTTC

CDR3 length: 14
clone size: -
J gene: TRBJ1-5
D gene: -
V gene: TRBV27
CDR3 protein: CASSPGDGNQPQHF
CDR3 DNA: TGTGCCAGCAGTCCGGGAGACGGCAATCAGCCCCAGCATTTT

CDR3 length: 15
clone size: few
J gene: TRBJ1-2
D gene: TRBD1
V gene: TRBV6-5
CDR3 protein: CASSRTGGPNYGYTF
CDR3 DNA: TGTGCCAGCAGTAGGACAGGGGGCCCCAACTATGGCTACACCTTC

CDR3 length: 14
clone size: -
J gene: TRBJ2-1
D gene: -
V gene: TRBV3-1/TRBV3-2
CDR3 protein: CASSQDPAYNEQFF
CDR3 DNA: TGTGCCAGCAGCCAAGATCCAGCCTACAATGAGCAGTTCTTC

CDR3 length: 15
clone size: -
J gene: TRBJ2-5
D gene: TRBD2
V gene: TRBV20-1
CDR3 protein: CSASSLAGGPETQYF
CDR3 DNA: TGCAGTGCTAGTAGTCTAGCGGGGGGGCCCGAGACCCAGTACTTC

CDR3 length: 10
clone size: -
J gene: TRBJ1-2
D gene: -
V gene: TRBV12-3/TRBV12-4
CDR3 protein: CASSFTGLSF
CDR3 DNA: TGTGCCAGCAGTTTCACCGGGCTCTCCTTC

CDR3 length: 17
clone size: once
J gene: TRBJ1-2
D gene: -
V gene: TRBV4-2
CDR3 protein: CASSQGPGGRSNYGYTF
CDR3 DNA: TGTGCCAGCAGCCAAGGCCCTGGGGGGCGATCTAACTATGGCTACACCTTC

CDR3 length: 14
clone size: -
J gene: TRBJ2-5
D gene: TRBD1
V gene: TRBV7-2
CDR3 protein: CASSPRTGEETQYF
CDR3 DNA: TGTGCCAGCAGCCCCCGGACAGGGGAAGAGACCCAGTACTTC

CDR3 length: 13
clone size: few
J gene: TRBJ1-1
D gene: TRBD1
V gene: TRBV5-6
CDR3 protein: CASSLDRGDEAFF
CDR3 DNA: TGTGCCAGCAGCTTGGACAGGGGGGATGAAGCTTTCTTT

CDR3 length: 14
clone size: -
J gene: TRBJ1-2
D gene: TRBD1
V gene: TRBV9
CDR3 protein: CASSGTGGGYGYTF
CDR3 DNA: TGTGCCAGCAGCGGAACAGGGGGCGGCTATGGCTACACCTTC

CDR3 length: 13
clone size: -
J gene: TRBJ1-6
D gene: -
V gene: TRBV18
CDR3 protein: CASSPTATRPLHF
CDR3 DNA: TGTGCCAGCTCACCCACCGCGACCCGGCCCCTCCACTTT

CDR3 length: 15
clone size: -
J gene: TRBJ2-7
D gene: TRBD1
V gene: TRBV19
CDR3 protein: CASKKVWDRGYEQYF
CDR3 DNA: TGTGCCAGTAAAAAGGTCTGGGACAGGGGCTACGAGCAGTACTTC

CDR3 length: 13
clone size: -
J gene: TRBJ2-1
D gene: TRBD1
V gene: TRBV12-3/TRBV12-4
CDR3 protein: CASSLDRANEQFF
CDR3 DNA: TGTGCCAGCAGTTTGGACAGGGCAAATGAGCAGTTCTTC

CDR3 length: 15
clone size: -
J gene: TRBJ1-6
D gene: -
V gene: TRBV27
CDR3 protein: CASSFAGGRNSPLHF
CDR3 DNA: TGTGCCAGCAGTTTCGCTGGGGGGCGAAATTCACCCCTCCACTTT

CDR3 length: 14
clone size: -
J gene: TRBJ1-5
D gene: -
V gene: TRBV7-9
CDR3 protein: CASSLQGSNQPQHF
CDR3 DNA: TGTGCCAGCAGCTTACAGGGCTCGAATCAGCCCCAGCATTTT

CDR3 length: 13
clone size: -
J gene: TRBJ1-1
D gene: -
V gene: TRBV19
CDR3 protein: CASNPRGGTEAFF
CDR3 DNA: TGTGCCAGTAATCCTCGGGGGGGCACTGAAGCTTTCTTT

CDR3 length: 16
clone size: -
J gene: TRBJ1-6
D gene: -
V gene: TRBV7-3
CDR3 protein: CASSQGSGAANSPLHF
CDR3 DNA: TGTGCCAGCAGCCAAGGGTCAGGGGCGGCTAATTCACCCCTCCACTTT